This record looks at one T cell receptor (beta chain) sequence and its context. The data derive from a study of blood T cell repertoires in COVID-19. The CDR3 totals 14 residues. After removal of 3 bases from V and 3 bases from J, the junction contained 4 bases not matched to a gene. Germline V CDR1 and CDR2: LNHDA, SQIVND (reference sequence). Repertoires were generated with immunoSEQ multiplex PCR, while TCRdb's copy carries only in-frame clones and drops some. The data contain under 150,000 clones, around 82% of them singletons. The chain combines TRBV19 with TRBJ1-2; 7 nucleotides match TRBD1. Sequencing was done on a sample of peripheral blood. This clonotype was sampled from a man aged 55 to 70 with active or convalescent COVID-19. This CDR3 is CASSIAGQDYGYTF. CDR3 in DNA: TGTGCCAGTAGTATTGCCGGACAGGACTATGGCTACACCTTC.